Shown below are 24 T cell receptor beta chains from a single sample sequenced in a study of identifying expanded T cells in peripheral blood. Only in-frame clones appear in the TCRdb table, and some are missing; sequencing was by immunoSEQ multiplex PCR. The table has around 94,000 clones, about 85% seen once. Sequenced sample: blood. All receptors come from a person between 18 and 69 years old in good health.

This chain connects TRBV13 to TRBJ1-2, with a possible D match to TRBD1 (6 bases). Per the germline V gene, CDR1 is PRHDT and CDR2 is FYEKMQ (reference sequence). The V gene lost 1 base and the J gene lost 5 bases, with 17 bases spanning the gap. The CDR3 totals 16 residues. The CDR3 DNA is TGTGCCAGCAGCTTAGTCTACAGGGAAGGACAGTATGGCTACACCTTC. Encoded protein: CASSLVYREGQYGYTF.

The rearrangement links TRBV5-1 to TRBJ1-6; D gene ambiguous. The germline V and J ends were trimmed by 7 bases and 9 bases, with 20 bases remaining between them. The CDR3 is made up of 15 amino acids. In germline, CDR1 is SGHRS, CDR2 YFSETQ. This CDR3 reads CASGTGYQSVSPLHF. CDR3 bases: TGCGCCAGCGGCACGGGCTACCAGTCAGTTTCACCCCTCCACTTT.

The chain joins TRBV29-1 to TRBJ1-1, with D possibly matching TRBD1 (6 bases). CDR3 length equals 11 residues. V lost 5 bases and J lost 6, with 10 bases in between. Germline V gene sequence: CDR1 SQVTM, CDR2 ANQGSEA. The CDR3 DNA reads as TGCAGCGTTACAGGGTGGTCTGAAGCTTTCTTT. Translating it yields CSVTGWSEAFF.

The rearrangement joins TRBV4-3 to TRBJ1-2; D not certain. Germline assignment: CDR1 LGHNA and CDR2 YSLEER. Trimming left V 0 bases short and J 6 bases short, with 11 bases between. There are 14 residues in the CDR3. CDR3 nucleotides: TGCGCCAGCAGCCAAGATCGGGCAGGAGATGGCTACACCTTC. It translates to CASSQDRAGDGYTF.

The chain is built from TRBV5-1 and TRBJ1-4; no clear D. V shed 3 bases and J shed 5 bases, with 17 bases lying between them. Germline CDR1 and CDR2: SGHRS and YFSETQ. This CDR3 comprises 16 residues. CDR3 loop: CASSSAITRGNEKLFF. The CDR3 DNA reads as TGCGCCAGCAGCTCGGCGATAACACGGGGAAATGAAAAACTGTTTTTT.

This clone was counted between two and nine times. Other DNA sequences in this specimen translate into the identical CDR3. The CDR3 spells CASSRDRVEAFF. The DNA of the CDR3 is TGTGCCAGCTCACGCGACAGGGTAGAAGCTTTCTTT. The chain employs TRBV18 and TRBJ1-1, with 7 bases aligning to TRBD1. After removal of 4 bases from V and 8 bases from J, the junction contained 4 bases not matched to a gene. There are 12 residues in the CDR3. Germline V gives CDR1 KGHSH, CDR2 LQKENI. The full variable domain, rest sourced from reference TRBV18 and TRBJ1-1, is NAGVMQNPRHLVRRRGQEARLRCSPMKGHSHVYWYRQLPEEGLKFMVYLQKENIIDESGMPKERFSAEFPKEGPSILRIQQVVRGDSAAYFCASSRDRVEAFFGQGTRLTVV.

The chain employs TRBV5-1 and TRBJ2-7; D is possibly TRBD2 (5 bases). Germline V gene lookup returns CDR1 SGHRS and CDR2 YFSETQ. There are 13 residues in the CDR3. V lost 0 bases to trimming and J lost 6 bases, with 10 bases between them. CDR3 residues: CASSLAERAEQYF. The CDR3 DNA is TGCGCCAGCAGCTTGGCCGAGAGGGCCGAGCAGTACTTC.

V gene TRBV7-2 combines with J gene TRBJ2-7; TRBD1 aligns across 9 bases. The CDR3 extends over 14 amino acids. V lost 5 bases and J lost 6; bases outside the gene matches: 8. Germline V gives CDR1 SGHTA, CDR2 FQGNSA. The CDR3 bases are TGTGCCAGCAGCACGGGACAGGGTATGCGCGAGCAGTACTTC. Protein sequence: CASSTGQGMREQYF.

V usage is TRBV9 and J usage is TRBJ1-5; no clear D. The CDR3 is 11 amino acids. Germline V CDR1 and CDR2: SGDLS, YYNGEE. CDR3 sequence (DNA): TGTGCTAGCGGAGGGTCGGGGCCCCAGCATTTT. It is translated as CASGGSGPQHF.

This clone was observed a few times. The rearrangement links TRBV6-6 to TRBJ2-7; TRBD2 agrees at 7 bases. CDR3 length: 16 residues. CDR1 and CDR2 from the germline V gene are MNHNY and SVGAGI (reference sequence). The trim removed 2 bases at V and 1 base at J, leaving 8 bases unmatched. The CDR3 DNA reads as TGTGCCAGCAGTTACCCAACTAGCGAACCTTCCTACGAGCAGTACTTC. Residues: CASSYPTSEPSYEQYF.

The gene calls are TRBV2 and TRBJ1-1; D not resolved. V lost 5 bases to trimming and J lost 1 base, with 5 bases between them. Germline V gene lookup returns CDR1 SNHLY and CDR2 FYNNEI. This CDR3 contains 12 residues. This chain's CDR3 is CASSRKNTEAFF. CDR3 in DNA: TGTGCCAGCAGTCGGAAGAACACTGAAGCTTTCTTT.

V gene TRBV10-3 combines with J gene TRBJ1-2; tentatively, D is TRBD1 (6 bases). Germline values: CDR1 ENHRY, CDR2 SYGVKD. Trimming stripped 8 bases from V and 3 bases from J, with 19 bases between. This CDR3 has 15 residues. The CDR3 loop is CAILPDRTPYYGYTF. CDR3 nucleotides: TGTGCCATCCTTCCAGACAGGACCCCTTACTATGGCTACACCTTC.

The chain joins TRBV5-1 to TRBJ1-1, with 7 bases matching TRBD1. Germline CDR1 is SGHRS and CDR2 is YFSETQ. Trimming removed 3 bases from V and 0 bases from J; junction bases left unmatched: 5. The CDR3 is 15 amino acids. The CDR3 is CASSWGDSMNTEAFF. For the CDR3, the DNA is TGCGCCAGCAGCTGGGGGGACAGCATGAACACTGAAGCTTTCTTT.

The rearrangement joins TRBV7-3 to TRBJ2-3; 9 bases are shared with TRBD1. The CDR3 contains 17 residues. Germline CDR1 is SGHTA and CDR2 is FQGTGA. The V and J ends lost 1 base and 2 bases, in that order; junction bases with no gene match: 7. CDR3 amino acids: CASSLRVGQGHTDTQYF. The CDR3 nucleotides read TGTGCCAGCAGCTTAAGGGTGGGACAGGGCCACACAGATACGCAGTATTTT.

The V call is TRBV11-2, the J call TRBJ2-1; no definite D call. With 1 base removed from V and 8 bases from J, the gap between germline ends came to 9 bases. Per the germline V gene, CDR1 is SGHAT and CDR2 is FQNNGV. There are 13 residues in the CDR3. The CDR3 region has the DNA TGTGCCAGCAGCTTAGGTGGTGGGTATGAGCAGTTCTTC. Protein sequence: CASSLGGGYEQFF.

This chain connects TRBV7-2 to TRBJ2-5; D call uncertain. Deletions cut 7 bases from V and 5 bases from J, with 14 bases between. The CDR3 spans 13 residues. The germline gives CDR1 SGHTA, CDR2 FQGNSA. Written as DNA, the CDR3 is TGTGCCAGCACCCAAACGTTTGGGGAGACCCAGTACTTC. Encoded protein: CASTQTFGETQYF. The variable domain in full, with the rest retrieved from reference TRBV7-2 and TRBJ2-5, is GAGVSQSPSNKVTEKGKDVELRCDPISGHTALYWYRQSLGQGLEFLIYFQGNSAPDKSGLPSDRFSAERTGGSVSTLTIQRTQQEDSAVYLCASTQTFGETQYFGPGTRLLVL.

This chain links TRBV6-6 with TRBJ1-2, with TRBD1 matching 7 bases. The V segment lost 5 bases and the J segment 0 bases; nucleotides outside the gene matches: 6. Germline CDR1 MNHNY, CDR2 SVGAGI (reference sequence). The CDR3 has 15 amino acids. CDR3 DNA sequence: TGTGCCAGCAGTGATCCAGGGGGGGCTAACTATGGCTACACCTTC. Translation: CASSDPGGANYGYTF.

This clone was seen only once. The rearrangement links TRBV19 to TRBJ1-1; D is unresolved. The CDR3 is 15 residues long. Trimming shortened V by 3 bases and J by 0 bases, and 11 bases separated the two germline ends. Germline CDR1 is LNHDA and CDR2 is SQIVND (reference sequence). The CDR3 protein is CASSIRGPMNTEAFF. Here the CDR3 DNA reads TGTGCCAGTAGTATTAGAGGTCCAATGAACACTGAAGCTTTCTTT.

This clone occurred a few times. V is TRBV6-4 and J is TRBJ2-4; 11 nucleotides match TRBD2. V dropped 3 bases and J dropped 7; count of bases not matched to a gene: 5. Germline V gene sequence: CDR1 MRHNA, CDR2 SNTAGT. The CDR3 runs 15 residues. The CDR3 loop reads CASSELAGAGNIQYF. CDR3 in DNA: TGTGCCAGCAGTGAACTAGCGGGGGCCGGGAACATTCAGTACTTC.

The gene calls are TRBV5-1 and TRBJ1-1; D may be TRBD1 (5 bases). Deletions cut 0 bases from V and 0 bases from J, with 15 bases between. This CDR3 contains 17 residues. Germline lookup yields CDR1 SGHRS and CDR2 YFSETQ. The CDR3 loop reads CASSLAGAGRMNTEAFF. In nucleotides, the CDR3 is TGCGCCAGCAGCTTGGCCGGTGCAGGGAGAATGAACACTGAAGCTTTCTTT.

This chain uses TRBV7-2 with TRBJ2-3; perhaps TRBD2 as D (5 bases). V dropped 5 bases and J dropped 0 bases, with 18 bases sitting between them. In germline, CDR1 is SGHTA, CDR2 FQGNSA. This CDR3 has 17 residues. The CDR3 DNA sequence: TGTGCCAGCAGCACGCAGCGGTGGACTTCTAGCACAGATACGCAGTATTTT. Protein sequence: CASSTQRWTSSTDTQYF.

The chain joins TRBV4-3 to TRBJ1-5; TRBD1 matches 8 bases. With 1 base clipped from V and 9 bases from J, the junction kept 5 bases outside the gene matches. CDR1 and CDR2 (germline): LGHNA, YSLEER. This CDR3 spans 14 amino acids. The CDR3 sequence is CASSQGQGSRPQHF. The CDR3 nucleotides are TGCGCCAGCAGCCAAGGACAGGGGTCGAGGCCCCAGCATTTT.

The chain uses TRBV6-1 and TRBJ2-7, with a possible D match to TRBD1 (6 bases). V shed 0 bases and J shed 2 bases, with 14 bases lying between them. Looked up from germline, CDR1 is MNHNS and CDR2 is SASEGT. The CDR3 length is 16 residues. In DNA, the CDR3 is TGTGCCAGCAGTGAAGCTCTTGACAGGAAACCCTACGAGCAGTACTTC. Protein: CASSEALDRKPYEQYF.

The genes are TRBV7-6 and TRBJ2-7; 7 positions match TRBD1. Germline values: CDR1 SGHVS, CDR2 FNYEAQ. V lost 5 bases and J lost 2; bases outside the gene matches: 6. The length of the CDR3 is 14 residues. CDR3 residues: CASSATTGAYEQYF. CDR3 sequence (DNA): TGTGCCAGCAGCGCAACCACAGGGGCCTACGAGCAGTACTTC.